A selection of T cell receptor beta chains follows, all from one sample in a study of T cell changes during pregnancy in multiple sclerosis. Assay: immunoSEQ multiplex PCR; the TCRdb copy retains only in-frame clones and omits some. The sample lists 50,000 to 70,000 clones, 93% occurring once. This specimen was peripheral blood, taken after pregnancy. Receptors were obtained from a female donor with multiple sclerosis, enrolled in a pregnancy study. CDR3s include the opening cysteine and the closing phenylalanine or tryptophan. The D gene is left open where the match is weak. Clone size is stated in some rows and not others, as once, few, many or a class when expanded.

cdr3_aa	cdr3_nt	v_call	j_call	d_call	clone_size
CASSFTNRNTEAFF	TGTGCCAGCAGTTTCACCAACAGGAACACTGAAGCTTTCTTT	TRBV6-6	TRBJ1-1	.	.
CSVEMTGGYEQYF	TGCAGCGTTGAAATGACAGGGGGCTACGAGCAGTACTTC	TRBV29-1	TRBJ2-7	TRBD1	.
CASSLGTDSNQPQHF	TGTGCCAGCAGCTTAGGGACAGATAGCAATCAGCCCCAGCATTTT	TRBV7-6	TRBJ1-5	.	.
CASSVDHRGDGYTF	TGTGCCAGCAGCGTAGACCACAGGGGAGATGGCTACACCTTC	TRBV9	TRBJ1-2	TRBD1	.
CASSPIGAPEGPTDTQYF	TGTGCCAGCAGTCCCATAGGGGCCCCGGAAGGGCCCACAGATACGCAGTATTTT	TRBV28	TRBJ2-3	.	.
CASSLGLAGKVDTQYF	TGTGCCAGCAGCCTTGGACTAGCGGGAAAGGTAGATACGCAGTATTTT	TRBV25-1	TRBJ2-3	TRBD2	.
CASSFGTGYYEQYF	TGTGCCAGCAGCTTTGGGACAGGGTACTACGAGCAGTACTTC	TRBV5-5	TRBJ2-7	TRBD1	.
CAISESGKETQYF	TGTGCCATCAGTGAAAGCGGGAAAGAGACCCAGTACTTC	TRBV10-3	TRBJ2-5	TRBD2	.
CASSLSPSDNEQFF	TGTGCCAGCAGCTTAAGCCCTAGCGACAATGAGCAGTTCTTC	TRBV7-9	TRBJ2-1	.	.
CASSEGQGANEQFF	TGCGCCAGCAGCGAGGGACAGGGGGCCAATGAGCAGTTCTTC	TRBV4-3	TRBJ2-1	TRBD1	once
CASSHLFGTSGRAVGTGELFF	TGTGCCAGCAGCCACCTGTTCGGGACTAGCGGGAGGGCCGTGGGAACCGGGGAGCTGTTTTTT	TRBV13	TRBJ2-2	TRBD2	.
CSVEDMARMQFF	TGCAGCGTTGAAGATATGGCTAGGATGCAGTTCTTC	TRBV29-1	TRBJ2-1	.	.
CATSRGLAGGNQETQYF	TGTGCCACCAGCAGGGGACTAGCGGGAGGAAACCAAGAGACCCAGTACTTC	TRBV15	TRBJ2-5	TRBD2	.
CSVAGWVDEKLFF	TGCAGCGTCGCAGGGTGGGTCGATGAAAAACTGTTTTTT	TRBV29-1	TRBJ1-4	.	.
CASSVGGLGGELFF	TGTGCCAGCAGCGTAGGGGGGCTCGGCGGGGAGCTGTTTTTT	TRBV9	TRBJ2-2	.	.
CASSMLPGQGVGQPQHF	TGTGCCAGCAGTATGTTACCGGGACAGGGGGTGGGTCAGCCCCAGCATTTT	TRBV2	TRBJ1-5	TRBD1	.
CASSVEGQVNQPQHF	TGTGCCAGCAGCGTAGAGGGACAGGTCAATCAGCCCCAGCATTTT	TRBV9	TRBJ1-5	TRBD1	.
CSAPKLNEQFF	TGCAGTGCCCCCAAACTCAATGAGCAGTTCTTC	TRBV20-1	TRBJ2-1	.	.
CASSHTDSGANVLTF	TGTGCCAGCAGTCATACAGACTCTGGGGCCAACGTCCTGACTTTC	TRBV6-6	TRBJ2-6	.	.
CASSQEGTLAGSETQYF	TGCGCCAGCAGCCAAGAGGGAACACTAGCGGGGAGCGAGACCCAGTACTTC	TRBV4-3	TRBJ2-5	TRBD2	.
CASWWDKDRAVDEQYF	TGTGCCAGCTGGTGGGATAAGGACAGGGCAGTCGACGAGCAGTACTTC	TRBV2	TRBJ2-7	TRBD1	.
CASSLGLAANQETQYF	TGTGCCAGCAGCCTAGGACTAGCGGCGAACCAAGAGACCCAGTACTTC	TRBV5-4	TRBJ2-5	TRBD2	.
CASSPNRGTGELFF	TGTGCCAGCAGCCCAAACAGGGGGACCGGGGAGCTGTTTTTT	TRBV11-3	TRBJ2-2	TRBD1	once
CASSQDRDKSYEQYF	TGCGCCAGCAGCCAAGATCGCGACAAGTCCTACGAGCAGTACTTC	TRBV4-1	TRBJ2-7	.	.
CASSGRENEKLFF	TGTGCCAGCAGTGGACGGGAAAATGAAAAACTGTTTTTT	TRBV6-6	TRBJ1-4	.	.
CASSRRTGGLGYNEQFF	TGTGCCAGCAGCCGAAGGACAGGGGGCTTGGGTTACAATGAGCAGTTCTTC	TRBV14	TRBJ2-1	TRBD1	.
CASSSTGGPTDTQYF	TGTGCCAGCAGCTCCACGGGAGGGCCCACAGATACGCAGTATTTT	TRBV7-3	TRBJ2-3	TRBD2	.
CASSRDSVRGYTF	TGTGCCAGCAGCCGGGACTCCGTTCGGGGCTACACCTTC	TRBV6-5	TRBJ1-2	.	.
CASRVREYSNQPQHF	TGTGCCAGCAGGGTCAGGGAATATAGCAATCAGCCCCAGCATTTT	TRBV6-5	TRBJ1-5	.	.
CASSPADYGYTF	TGTGCCAGCAGTCCAGCGGACTATGGCTACACCTTC	TRBV28	TRBJ1-2	.	.
CASSREVNDNEQFF	TGTGCCAGCAGCCGCGAGGTCAACGACAATGAGCAGTTCTTC	TRBV5-4	TRBJ2-1	.	once
CALPELSNYGYTF	TGTGCCTTGCCGGAGCTCTCTAACTATGGCTACACCTTC	TRBV6-4	TRBJ1-2	.	.
CARRTSSSADTQYF	TGTGCCAGGAGGACTAGCTCCTCCGCGGATACGCAGTATTTT	TRBV5-3	TRBJ2-3	TRBD2	.
CASSTRLATSTDTQYF	TGTGCCAGCAGCACAAGACTAGCGACTAGCACAGATACGCAGTATTTT	TRBV9	TRBJ2-3	TRBD2	.
CASSQQGLAGRIGTDTQYF	TGTGCCAGCAGCCAACAGGGACTAGCGGGGCGAATTGGCACAGATACGCAGTATTTT	TRBV4-2	TRBJ2-3	TRBD2	once
CASSHGNSYEQYF	TGTGCCAGCAGCCACGGGAACTCCTACGAGCAGTACTTC	TRBV11-2	TRBJ2-7	.	.
CASSQKAGVNSYNEQFF	TGCGCCAGCAGCCAGAAGGCGGGAGTAAACTCCTACAATGAGCAGTTCTTC	TRBV5-1	TRBJ2-1	TRBD2	.
CAWSVKGMRNEQFF	TGTGCCTGGAGTGTAAAGGGGATGAGAAATGAGCAGTTCTTC	TRBV30	TRBJ2-1	.	.
CAISEGLAGNTDTQYF	TGTGCCATCAGTGAGGGACTAGCGGGGAACACAGATACGCAGTATTTT	TRBV10-3	TRBJ2-3	TRBD2	.
CAWSVKGGGAGYTF	TGTGCCTGGAGTGTAAAAGGGGGAGGGGCTGGCTACACCTTC	TRBV30	TRBJ1-2	.	once
CASSPGGNTGELFF	TGTGCCAGCAGCCCCGGGGGGAACACCGGGGAGCTGTTTTTT	TRBV28	TRBJ2-2	.	.
CASSRQAQSSYEQYF	TGTGCCAGCAGCCGCCAGGCCCAAAGCTCCTACGAGCAGTACTTC	TRBV7-2	TRBJ2-7	.	.
CASSELGTSYNEQFF	TGTGCCAGCAGCGAGCTAGGTACCTCCTACAATGAGCAGTTCTTC	TRBV9	TRBJ2-1	.	.
CASSSPQGVGQPQHF	TGTGCCAGCAGTTCCCCACAGGGGGTCGGGCAGCCCCAGCATTTT	TRBV28	TRBJ1-5	TRBD1	.
CASGYSGYNEQFF	TGTGCCAGCGGGTATAGCGGCTACAATGAGCAGTTCTTC	TRBV28	TRBJ2-1	.	once
CASSLEVGQGANEQFF	TGTGCCAGCAGCTTAGAAGTCGGACAGGGGGCTAATGAGCAGTTCTTC	TRBV11-3	TRBJ2-1	TRBD1	.
CASSLRQGADTQYF	TGTGCCAGCAGCTTGCGACAGGGGGCAGATACGCAGTATTTT	TRBV5-4	TRBJ2-3	TRBD1	.
CASSPEPSRGQTYEQYF	TGCGCCAGCAGCCCGGAACCATCTAGGGGGCAGACCTACGAGCAGTACTTC	TRBV4-1	TRBJ2-7	TRBD1	.
CASSQSQLGPYEQYF	TGCGCCAGCAGCCAGTCCCAGTTGGGGCCGTACGAGCAGTACTTC	TRBV4-3	TRBJ2-7	.	once
CASSNSRELFF	TGTGCCAGCAGTAATAGTAGGGAGCTGTTTTTT	TRBV7-9	TRBJ2-2	.	.
CASSLAGLASYNEQFF	TGTGCCAGCAGCTTAGCGGGGCTAGCGTCCTACAATGAGCAGTTCTTC	TRBV11-1	TRBJ2-1	.	.
CASSLERPPEQFF	TGTGCCAGCAGCTTAGAGCGGCCTCCTGAGCAGTTCTTC	TRBV7-2	TRBJ2-1	.	.
CASSLDRGSTDTQYF	TGTGCCAGCAGCTTAGATAGGGGGAGCACAGATACGCAGTATTTT	TRBV11-2	TRBJ2-3	.	.
CASSQALLGGEQFF	TGCGCCAGCAGCCAAGCTCTCCTAGGTGGTGAGCAGTTCTTC	TRBV4-3	TRBJ2-1	.	many
CASSPRVVGGTSGSRDTQYF	TGTGCCAGCAGCCCACGTGTAGTGGGGGGGACTAGCGGGAGTAGAGATACGCAGTATTTT	TRBV9	TRBJ2-3	TRBD2	.
CTSSAVHPGYAKNIQYF	TGCACCAGCAGCGCCGTCCACCCGGGGTACGCCAAAAACATTCAGTACTTC	TRBV1	TRBJ2-4	.	.
CASSENVLAGGYNEQFF	TGTGCCAGCAGTGAGAACGTTCTAGCGGGAGGGTACAATGAGCAGTTCTTC	TRBV25-1	TRBJ2-1	TRBD2	.
CAISDMTGVGEQFF	TGTGCCATCAGTGATATGACAGGGGTAGGTGAGCAGTTCTTC	TRBV10-3	TRBJ2-1	TRBD1	.
CASSLGRGRDGTEAFF	TGTGCCAGCAGCTTAGGTCGAGGGCGGGATGGCACTGAAGCTTTCTTT	TRBV11-2	TRBJ1-1	.	.
CASSFLLAGATGELFF	TGTGCCAGCAGTTTTTTACTAGCGGGGGCCACCGGGGAGCTGTTTTTT	TRBV27	TRBJ2-2	TRBD2	.